This TCR beta chain was sequenced for a study of CD8+ T cells in alopecia areata. In the study overall: Tofacitinib was given for 6 to 18 months, then stopped for 6 months.

Extraction of RNA preceded its reverse transcription into cDNA, which served as the sequencing template. Produced via immunoSEQ multiplex PCR; TCRdb's table is partial and in-frame only. The table lists 150,000 to 200,000 clones, about three fifths of them singletons, with approximately 16% in the top ten. Treatment specified: oral pan-JAK inhibitor, 5-10 mg twice daily. The sample was CD4+ T cells sorted from blood, taken between weeks 55 and 65, from a patient treated with tofacitinib. This receptor was obtained from a human donor with alopecia areata.

The CDR3: CSVDNGPEAFF. The CDR3 DNA reads TGCAGCGTTGATAACGGGCCTGAAGCTTTCTTT. V and J are TRBV29-1 and TRBJ1-1; D is uncertain. Germline V lookup: CDR1 SQVTM, CDR2 ANQGSEA. The CDR3 has 11 residues. V lost 3 bases and J 6 bases, leaving 8 bases between the germline ends.